This TCR beta chain originates from a study of T cell responses to AZD1222 COVID-19 vaccine. Data came from immunoSEQ multiplex PCR; TCRdb stores just in-frame clones and leaves some out. Here the sample spans tens of thousands of clones, roughly nine tenths being singletons. This clone was seen only once. Its antigen is unidentified. Whole-study results and caveats: Recipients of two AZD1222 doses showed rising Spike-specific TCR breadth and depth. Sampled repertoires all dated from after the peak T cell response. The donor cohort was predominantly white British with a female majority, and clonal diversity may have been underestimated.

Sample: peripheral blood, taken 28 days after the second AZD1222 dose. The sequence came from an adult who received the AZD1222 COVID-19 vaccine.

This chain's CDR3 is CASSLGGGVDYGYTF. CDR3 nucleotides: TGTGCCAGCAGCTTAGGCGGGGGGGTCGACTATGGCTACACCTTC. The chain combines TRBV7-2 with TRBJ1-2, with a tentative D call TRBD1 (5 bases). V lost 1 base, J lost 3 bases, and 12 bases lay in between. CDR3 length: 15 amino acids. The V gene's germline CDR1 is SGHTA and CDR2 FQGNSA. Variable domain in full (rest from reference TRBV7-2 and TRBJ1-2): GAGVSQSPSNKVTEKGKDVELRCDPISGHTALYWYRQSLGQGLEFLIYFQGNSAPDKSGLPSDRFSAERTGGSVSTLTIQRTQQEDSAVYLCASSLGGGVDYGYTFGSGTRLTVV.